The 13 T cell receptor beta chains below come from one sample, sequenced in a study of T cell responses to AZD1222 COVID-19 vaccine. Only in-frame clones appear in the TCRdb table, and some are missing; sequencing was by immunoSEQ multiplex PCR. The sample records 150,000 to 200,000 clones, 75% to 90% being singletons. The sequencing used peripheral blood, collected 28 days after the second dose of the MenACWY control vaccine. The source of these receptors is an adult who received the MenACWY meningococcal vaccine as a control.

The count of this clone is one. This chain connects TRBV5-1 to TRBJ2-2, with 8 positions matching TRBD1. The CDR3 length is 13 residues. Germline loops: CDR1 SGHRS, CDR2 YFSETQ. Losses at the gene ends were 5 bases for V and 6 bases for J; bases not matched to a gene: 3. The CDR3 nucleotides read TGCGCCAGCAGTTGGGGACAGGCCGGGGAGCTGTTTTTT. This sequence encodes CASSWGQAGELFF.

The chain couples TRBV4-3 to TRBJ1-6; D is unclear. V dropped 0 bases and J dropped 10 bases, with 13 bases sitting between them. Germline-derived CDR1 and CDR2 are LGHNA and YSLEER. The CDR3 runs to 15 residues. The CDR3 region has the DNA TGCGCCAGCAGCCAAGATCGGAGGGAGGGCTCACCCCTCCACTTT. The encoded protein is CASSQDRREGSPLHF.

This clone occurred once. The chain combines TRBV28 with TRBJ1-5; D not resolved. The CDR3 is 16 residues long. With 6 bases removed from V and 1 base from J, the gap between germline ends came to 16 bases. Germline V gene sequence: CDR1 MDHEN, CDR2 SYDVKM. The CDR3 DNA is TGTGCCAGCAGCTATTATTACGGGCGGAGCAATCAGCCCCAGCATTTT. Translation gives CASSYYYGRSNQPQHF.

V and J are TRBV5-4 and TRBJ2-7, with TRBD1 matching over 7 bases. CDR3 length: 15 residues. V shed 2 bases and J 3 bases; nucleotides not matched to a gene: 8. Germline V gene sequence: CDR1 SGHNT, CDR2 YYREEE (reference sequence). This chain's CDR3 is CASSLRQGLNYEQYF. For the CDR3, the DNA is TGTGCCAGCAGCTTACGACAGGGCTTGAACTACGAGCAGTACTTC.

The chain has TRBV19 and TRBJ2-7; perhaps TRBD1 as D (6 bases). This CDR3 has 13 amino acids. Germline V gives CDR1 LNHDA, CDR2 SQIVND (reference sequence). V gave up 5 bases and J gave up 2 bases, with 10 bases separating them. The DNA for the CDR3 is TGTGCCAGTAGTCTTAGACAGGCCTACGAGCAGTACTTC. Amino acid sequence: CASSLRQAYEQYF.

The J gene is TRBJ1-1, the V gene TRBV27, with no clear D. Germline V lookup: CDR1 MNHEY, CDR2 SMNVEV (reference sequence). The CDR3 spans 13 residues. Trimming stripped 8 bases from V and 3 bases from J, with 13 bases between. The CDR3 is CASALEAYTEAFF. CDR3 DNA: TGTGCCAGCGCGCTCGAGGCGTACACTGAAGCTTTCTTT.

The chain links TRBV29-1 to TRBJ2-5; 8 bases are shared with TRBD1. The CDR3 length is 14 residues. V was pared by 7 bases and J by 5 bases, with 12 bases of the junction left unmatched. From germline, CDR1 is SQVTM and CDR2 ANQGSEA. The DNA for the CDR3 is TGCAGCGGGGTCGGACAGGGAGGAAAGGAGACCCAGTACTTC. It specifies CSGVGQGGKETQYF.

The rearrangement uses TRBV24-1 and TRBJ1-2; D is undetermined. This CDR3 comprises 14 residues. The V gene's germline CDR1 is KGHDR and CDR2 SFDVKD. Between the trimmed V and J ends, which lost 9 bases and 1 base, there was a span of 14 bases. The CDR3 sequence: CATRGSALNYGYTF. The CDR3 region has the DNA TGTGCCACCCGTGGGTCCGCCCTTAACTATGGCTACACCTTC.

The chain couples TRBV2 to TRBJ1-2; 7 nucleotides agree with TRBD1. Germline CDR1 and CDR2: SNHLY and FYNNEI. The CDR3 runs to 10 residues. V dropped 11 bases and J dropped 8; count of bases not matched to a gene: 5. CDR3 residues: CAVRGNGYTF. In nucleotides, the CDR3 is TGTGCCGTCAGGGGGAACGGCTACACCTTC.

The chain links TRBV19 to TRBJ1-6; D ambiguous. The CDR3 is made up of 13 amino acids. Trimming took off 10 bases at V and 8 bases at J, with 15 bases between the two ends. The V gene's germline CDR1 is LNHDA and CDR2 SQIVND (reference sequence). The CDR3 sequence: CATKPGTYSPLHF. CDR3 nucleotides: TGTGCCACTAAACCTGGCACCTATTCACCCCTCCACTTT.

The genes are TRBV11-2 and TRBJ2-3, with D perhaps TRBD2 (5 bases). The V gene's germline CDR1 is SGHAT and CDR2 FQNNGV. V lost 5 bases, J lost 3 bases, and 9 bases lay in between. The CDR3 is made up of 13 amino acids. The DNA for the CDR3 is TGTGCCAGCAGCGCTCGGACTACAGATACGCAGTATTTT. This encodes CASSARTTDTQYF. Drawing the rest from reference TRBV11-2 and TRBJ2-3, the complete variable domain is EAGVAQSPRYKIIEKRQSVAFWCNPISGHATLYWYQQILGQGPKLLIQFQNNGVVDDSQLPKDRFSAERLKGVDSTLKIQPAKLEDSAVYLCASSARTTDTQYFGPGTRLTVL.

The CDR3 spells CASSAAGSYEQYF. The CDR3 DNA sequence: TGTGCCAGCAGTGCAGCGGGATCCTACGAGCAGTACTTC. V and J are TRBV25-1 and TRBJ2-7; 7 nucleotides match TRBD2. There are 13 residues in the CDR3. From germline, CDR1 is MGHDK and CDR2 SYGVNS. J gave up 1 base and V 4 bases, and 1 base lay outside the gene matches.

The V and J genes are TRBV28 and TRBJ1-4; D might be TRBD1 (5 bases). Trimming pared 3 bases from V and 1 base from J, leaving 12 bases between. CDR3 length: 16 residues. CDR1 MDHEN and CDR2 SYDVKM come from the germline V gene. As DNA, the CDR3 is TGTGCCAGCAGTTTGAAAGGGGTGGGAACTAATGAAAAACTGTTTTTT. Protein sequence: CASSLKGVGTNEKLFF.